There are a few counts of the clone carrying this T cell receptor beta chain. Its antigen is not identified. The data originate from a study of T-cell memory formation after mild COVID-19. The study, taken as a whole, reports: Prior to infection, memory already included some responding clones, suggesting cross-reactive memory joined. Nothing confirmed that second-wave clones peaking on day 37 were specific for SARS-CoV-2. Mainly in CM and EM were contracting CD4+ clones; CD8+ were in EMRA.

Germline V gene data show CDR1 as SGHDT and CDR2 as YYEEEE. Trimming removed 3 bases at V and 7 bases at J, with 11 bases between. The CDR3 totals 14 residues. Each CDR3 protein is one row after TCRdb ran MiXCR on the 5' RACE reads. Of roughly 49,000 distinct CDR3 sequences listed, 25% to 35% are singletons. The chain joins TRBV5-6 to TRBJ1-6; tentatively, D is TRBD1 (5 bases). Sequenced input: PBMCs or a T cell subset sorted from them (not recorded which). The TCR originated in a young man who had mild COVID-19 (a few samples of this study predate the infection). Cell type and time point are not known. CDR3 sequence reads: CASSSTVINSPLHF. The CDR3 DNA sequence: TGTGCCAGCAGCTCGACAGTCATCAATTCACCCCTCCACTTT. The full variable domain, in which reference TRBV5-6 and TRBJ1-6 provide the parts outside the CDR3, is DAGVTQSPTHLIKTRGQQVTLRCSPKSGHDTVSWYQQALGQGPQFIFQYYEEEERQRGNFPDRFSGHQFPNYSSELNVNALLLGDSALYLCASSSTVINSPLHFGNGTRLTVT.